The source of this T cell receptor (beta chain) is a study of blood T cell repertoires in COVID-19. Whole-study context: Acute and convalescent COVID-19 specimens originated in the United States, Italy and Spain. The cDNA or gDNA used as material had been derived from T cells, B-cell-depleted T cells, or PBMCs.

The CDR3 contains 19 residues. Trimming at V came to 1 base and at J to 0 bases, leaving 10 bases not matched to a gene. Germline CDR1 reads MGHRA; CDR2 reads YSYEKL. Clones were read by immunoSEQ multiplex PCR, and TCRdb kept only the in-frame ones, dropping some. The data contain tens of thousands of clones, over 75% of them singletons. Material: peripheral blood. The chain carries TRBV4-1 and TRBJ2-3; 10 bases fit TRBD2. This TCR derives from a human donor with active COVID-19. The donor label of this sample is uncertain. The CDR3 here is CASSQGLLAGTLSTDTQYF. The DNA for the CDR3 is TGCGCCAGCAGCCAAGGTTTACTAGCGGGGACCCTTAGCACAGATACGCAGTATTTT.